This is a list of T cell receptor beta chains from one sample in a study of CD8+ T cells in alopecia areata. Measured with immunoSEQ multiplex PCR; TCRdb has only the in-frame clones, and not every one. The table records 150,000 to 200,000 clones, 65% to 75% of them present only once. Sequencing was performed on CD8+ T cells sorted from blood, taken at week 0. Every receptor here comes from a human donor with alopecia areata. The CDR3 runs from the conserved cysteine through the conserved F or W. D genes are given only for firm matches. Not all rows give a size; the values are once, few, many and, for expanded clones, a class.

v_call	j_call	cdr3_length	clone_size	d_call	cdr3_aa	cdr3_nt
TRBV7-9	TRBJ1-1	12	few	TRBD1	CASSIGTAEAFF	TGTGCCAGCAGCATTGGGACAGCTGAAGCTTTCTTT
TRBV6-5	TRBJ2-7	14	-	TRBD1	CASRTTQGARYQYF	TGTGCCAGCAGAACCACACAGGGGGCGCGGTATCAGTACTTC
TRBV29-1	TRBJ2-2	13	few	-	CSVEGAYTGELFF	TGCAGCGTTGAAGGGGCGTACACCGGGGAGCTGTTTTTT
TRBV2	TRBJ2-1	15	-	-	CASSLRGASHNEQFF	TGTGCCAGCAGTCTACGGGGGGCCTCCCACAATGAGCAGTTCTTC
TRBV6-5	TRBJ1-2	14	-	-	CASSPITGANGYTF	TGTGCCAGCAGCCCGATCACCGGGGCGAATGGCTACACCTTC
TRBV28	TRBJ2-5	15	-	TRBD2	CASSFQAGVGETQYF	TGTGCCAGCAGTTTCCAGGCGGGAGTCGGGGAGACCCAGTACTTC
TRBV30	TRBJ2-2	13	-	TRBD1	CAWSVTGAGELFF	TGTGCCTGGAGTGTAACAGGGGCCGGGGAGCTGTTTTTT
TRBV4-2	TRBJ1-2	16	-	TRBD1	CASSLEPGQGYYGYTF	TGTGCCAGCAGCCTAGAACCGGGACAGGGCTATTATGGCTACACCTTC
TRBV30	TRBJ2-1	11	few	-	CAVRGRNEQFF	TGCGCTGTGCGGGGGCGCAATGAGCAGTTCTTC
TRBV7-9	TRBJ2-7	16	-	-	CASSSTSGESSYEQYF	TGTGCCAGCAGCTCTACCTCGGGGGAAAGCTCCTACGAGCAGTACTTC
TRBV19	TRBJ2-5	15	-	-	CASSASLGVGETQYF	TGTGCCAGTAGCGCCTCATTAGGGGTTGGGGAGACCCAGTACTTC
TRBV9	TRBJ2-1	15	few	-	CASSSLEAAYNEQFF	TGTGCCAGTTCCTCTTTGGAGGCTGCCTACAATGAGCAGTTCTTC
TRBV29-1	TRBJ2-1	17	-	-	CSVEVGDVKTTYNEQFF	TGCAGCGTTGAGGTCGGGGACGTCAAAACAACTTACAATGAGCAGTTCTTC
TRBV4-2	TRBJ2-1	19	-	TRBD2	CASSYRLAGGSSSYNEQFF	TGTGCCAGCAGCTACAGACTAGCGGGGGGGTCGAGCTCCTACAATGAGCAGTTCTTC
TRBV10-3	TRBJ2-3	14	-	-	CAISERRATDTQYF	TGTGCCATCAGTGAGAGGCGGGCCACAGATACGCAGTATTTT
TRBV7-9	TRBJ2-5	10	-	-	CAIEPETQYF	TGTGCCATAGAGCCCGAGACCCAGTACTTC
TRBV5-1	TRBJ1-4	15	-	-	CASSPVGGANEKLFF	TGCGCCAGCAGCCCGGTTGGGGGTGCTAATGAAAAACTGTTTTTT
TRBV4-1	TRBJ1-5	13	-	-	CASSQVFDQPQHF	TGCGCCAGCAGCCAAGTTTTCGATCAGCCCCAGCATTTT
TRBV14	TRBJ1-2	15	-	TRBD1	CASSHPGTGGRGYTF	TGTGCCAGCAGCCATCCCGGGACAGGGGGCAGGGGCTACACCTTC
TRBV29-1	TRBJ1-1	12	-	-	CSVPGGALEAFF	TGCAGCGTTCCCGGGGGGGCCCTTGAAGCTTTCTTT
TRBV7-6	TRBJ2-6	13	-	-	CASSTSGANVLTF	TGTGCCAGCAGCACGTCTGGGGCCAACGTCCTGACTTTC
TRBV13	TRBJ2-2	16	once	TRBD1	CASSPGQGAYTGELFF	TGTGCCAGCAGCCCCGGGCAGGGGGCCTACACCGGGGAGCTGTTTTTT
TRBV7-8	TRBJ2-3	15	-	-	CASSLDGGPGDTQYF	TGTGCCAGCAGCTTAGATGGGGGGCCGGGAGATACGCAGTATTTT
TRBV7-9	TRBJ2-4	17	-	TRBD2	CASSSHPTSGGGNIQYF	TGTGCCAGCAGCTCGCACCCGACTAGCGGGGGGGGAAACATTCAGTACTTC
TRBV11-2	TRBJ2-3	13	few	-	CASSRGPTDTQYF	TGTGCCAGCAGCCGCGGACCCACAGATACGCAGTATTTT
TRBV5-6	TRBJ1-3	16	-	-	CASSFAPSDPGNTIYF	TGTGCCAGCAGCTTCGCGCCGTCGGATCCTGGAAACACCATATATTTT
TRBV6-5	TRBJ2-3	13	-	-	CASSYGTSDTQYF	TGTGCCAGCAGTTATGGCACGTCAGATACGCAGTATTTT
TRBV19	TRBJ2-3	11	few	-	CASQTGDTQYF	TGTGCCTCCCAGACGGGCGATACGCAGTATTTT
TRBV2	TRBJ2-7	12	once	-	CASSTLTGEQYF	TGTGCCAGCAGCACCTTGACAGGCGAGCAGTACTTC
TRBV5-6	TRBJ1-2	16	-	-	CASSLEGTGQRYGYTF	TGTGCCAGCAGCTTGGAGGGTACGGGACAACGATATGGCTACACCTTC
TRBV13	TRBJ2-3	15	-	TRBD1	CASSGTGWSTDTQYF	TGTGCCAGCAGCGGGACAGGGTGGAGCACAGATACGCAGTATTTT
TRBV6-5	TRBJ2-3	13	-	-	CASSQGGTDTQYF	TGTGCCAGCAGTCAAGGGGGCACAGATACGCAGTATTTT
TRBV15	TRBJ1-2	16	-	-	CATSRDRTSRVSGYTF	TGTGCCACCAGCAGAGACCGAACGTCCAGGGTGAGTGGCTACACCTTC
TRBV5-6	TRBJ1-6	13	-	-	CASGESSNSPLHF	TGTGCCAGCGGGGAGAGTTCTAATTCACCCCTCCACTTT
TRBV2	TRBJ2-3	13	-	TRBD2	CASTGGGTDTQYF	TGTGCCAGCACCGGGGGGGGCACAGATACGCAGTATTTT
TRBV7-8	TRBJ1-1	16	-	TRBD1	CASRIRDRGLNTEAFF	TGTGCCAGCAGGATCCGGGACAGGGGGCTAAACACTGAAGCTTTCTTT
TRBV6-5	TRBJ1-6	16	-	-	CASSYPHRGGNSPLHF	TGTGCCAGCAGTTACCCACATAGGGGGGGTAATTCACCCCTCCACTTT
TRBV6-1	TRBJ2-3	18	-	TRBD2	CASSEWEGLAGSTDTQYF	TGTGCCAGCAGTGAGTGGGAGGGACTAGCGGGGAGCACAGATACGCAGTATTTT
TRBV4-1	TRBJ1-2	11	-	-	CASSQARGYTF	TGCGCCAGCAGCCAAGCGCGTGGCTACACCTTC
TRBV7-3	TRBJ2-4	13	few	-	CASSLNGGGIQYF	TGTGCCAGCAGCTTAAACGGCGGAGGCATTCAGTACTTC
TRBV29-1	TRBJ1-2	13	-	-	CSVPESLNYGYTF	TGCAGCGTTCCCGAAAGTCTTAACTATGGCTACACCTTC
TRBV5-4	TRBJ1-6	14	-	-	CASRSDSAGSPLHF	TGTGCCAGCAGATCGGACAGTGCAGGTTCACCCCTCCACTTT
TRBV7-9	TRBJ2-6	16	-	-	CASSFPDGSGANVLTF	TGTGCCAGCAGCTTCCCCGACGGCTCTGGGGCCAACGTCCTGACTTTC
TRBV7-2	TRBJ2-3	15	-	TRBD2	CASSWGLAETDTQYF	TGTGCCAGCAGCTGGGGACTAGCGGAGACCGATACGCAGTATTTT
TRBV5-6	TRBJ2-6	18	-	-	CASSLTYYRENGANVLTF	TGTGCCAGCAGCTTGACCTACTACAGGGAAAATGGGGCCAACGTCCTGACTTTC
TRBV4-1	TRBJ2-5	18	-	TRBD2	CASSQPLADTRIQETQYF	TGCGCCAGCAGCCAACCACTAGCGGACACGAGAATACAAGAGACCCAGTACTTC
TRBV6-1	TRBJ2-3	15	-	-	CASSEVDLGTDTQYF	TGTGCCAGCAGTGAAGTGGACCTAGGCACAGATACGCAGTATTTT
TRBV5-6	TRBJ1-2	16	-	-	CASSLLRYSSTYGYTF	TGTGCCAGCAGCCTGTTGCGGTACTCATCCACCTATGGCTACACCTTC
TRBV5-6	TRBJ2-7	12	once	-	CASSFGVYEQYF	TGTGCCAGCAGCTTCGGCGTCTACGAGCAGTACTTC
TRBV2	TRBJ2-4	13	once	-	CASMLVLLDIQYF	TGTGCCAGCATGTTGGTGCTCCTCGACATTCAGTACTTC
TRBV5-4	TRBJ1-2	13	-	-	CASSFGPGDGYTF	-
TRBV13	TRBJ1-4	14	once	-	CASSTGARSEKLFF	TGTGCCAGCAGCACCGGGGCCCGCAGCGAAAAACTGTTTTTT
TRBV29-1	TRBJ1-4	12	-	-	CSVPGMGEKLFF	TGCAGCGTTCCAGGGATGGGTGAAAAACTGTTTTTT
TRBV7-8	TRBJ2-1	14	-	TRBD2	CASSQTGGAYEQFF	TGTGCCAGCAGCCAGACCGGGGGGGCTTATGAGCAGTTCTTC
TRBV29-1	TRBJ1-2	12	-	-	CSGGLFGYGYTF	TGCAGTGGTGGGCTCTTCGGCTATGGCTACACCTTC
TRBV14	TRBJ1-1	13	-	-	CASSQAIVAEAFF	TGTGCCAGCAGCCAAGCTATTGTCGCTGAAGCTTTCTTT
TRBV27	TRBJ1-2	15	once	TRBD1	CASGPTGGLGYGYTF	TGTGCCAGCGGGCCTACAGGGGGTTTAGGCTATGGCTACACCTTC
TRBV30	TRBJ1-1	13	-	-	CAWSRGTGTEAFF	TGTGCCTGGAGCAGGGGCACTGGAACTGAAGCTTTCTTT
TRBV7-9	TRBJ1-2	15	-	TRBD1	CASSPGQTTNYGYTF	TGTGCCAGCAGCCCGGGACAGACAACTAACTATGGCTACACCTTC